These 29 T cell receptor beta chains share one sample of origin, sequenced in a study of cytomegalovirus exposure and HLA in healthy donors. Amplification used 60 Vbeta primers and 13 Jbeta primers. The table came from immunoSEQ multiplex PCR; TCRdb's copy has only in-frame clones and leaves some out. The table includes 120,000 or so clones, about four fifths detected once. The sequencing input was PBMCs. These receptors came from a middle-aged woman in good health and CMV-seropositive.

This chain uses TRBV5-1 with TRBJ2-3, with TRBD1 matching 8 bases. The V gene's germline CDR1 is SGHRS and CDR2 YFSETQ. The CDR3 is 16 residues long. V was clipped by 0 bases and J by 4 bases; unmatched bases: 7. This chain's CDR3 is CASSLDGQGASDTQYF. In DNA, the CDR3 is TGCGCCAGCAGCTTGGACGGGCAGGGGGCTTCAGATACGCAGTATTTT. Based on the CDR3 plus reference TRBV5-1 and TRBJ2-3, the full variable domain is KAGVTQTPRYLIKTRGQQVTLSCSPISGHRSVSWYQQTPGQGLQFLFEYFSETQRNKGNFPGRFSGRQFSNSRSEMNVSTLELGDSALYLCASSLDGQGASDTQYFGPGTRLTVL.

The chain combines TRBV10-3 with TRBJ2-7; 15 bases line up with TRBD2. The CDR3 sequence is 18 residues long. CDR1 is ENHRY, CDR2 SYGVKD, per germline. V gave up 4 bases and J gave up 2 bases; unmatched junction bases: 9. The CDR3 here is CAISVPGLAGGPTYEQYF. CDR3 sequence (DNA): TGTGCCATCAGTGTCCCCGGACTAGCGGGAGGGCCGACCTACGAGCAGTACTTC.

This clone was picked up one time. The J gene is TRBJ2-7, the V gene TRBV28; 7 bases agree with TRBD1. The ends lost 5 bases at V and 6 bases at J; junction bases unmatched: 7. The CDR3 extends over 13 amino acids. CDR1 MDHEN and CDR2 SYDVKM come from the germline V gene. As DNA, the CDR3 is TGTGCCAGCAGTCCAACTCGACAGGGCGAGCAGTACTTC. It translates to CASSPTRQGEQYF.

The V call is TRBV9, the J call TRBJ2-7, with TRBD1 matching 7 bases. V gave up 4 bases and J gave up 2 bases; unmatched junction bases: 9. The CDR3 length is 15 residues. The germline V gene encodes CDR1 SGDLS and CDR2 YYNGEE. The CDR3 DNA sequence: TGTGCCAGCAGCCCTCACCGCCAGGGGGCCTACGAGCAGTACTTC. Amino acid sequence: CASSPHRQGAYEQYF.

The chain recombines TRBV6-1 with TRBJ2-1; 8 nucleotides agree with TRBD2. Germline V gene lookup returns CDR1 MNHNS and CDR2 SASEGT. The CDR3 contains 16 residues. Trimming took 0 bases from V and 5 from J; bases not matched to a gene: 6. CDR3 in amino acids: CASSEAAGGRNNEQFF. Written as DNA, the CDR3 is TGTGCCAGCAGTGAAGCGGCGGGAGGTCGTAACAATGAGCAGTTCTTC.

In DNA form, the CDR3 reads TGTGCCAGCAGCTTGCTGGGTAGCGGGAGGGCCGGATACGAGCAGTACTTC. It is translated as CASSLLGSGRAGYEQYF. The V and J genes are TRBV5-6 and TRBJ2-7, with TRBD2 matching 11 bases. Germline V gives CDR1 SGHDT, CDR2 YYEEEE. The CDR3 extends over 17 amino acids. V shed 1 base and J 4 bases; nucleotides not matched to a gene: 10.

V gene TRBV6-5 combines with J gene TRBJ2-7, with D possibly matching TRBD2 (5 bases). Trimming stripped 6 bases from V and 3 bases from J, with 18 bases between. The germline V gene encodes CDR1 MNHEY and CDR2 SVGAGI. This CDR3 comprises 15 residues. DNA for the CDR3: TGTGCCAGCAGAACGTCGACTACTGATTTCTACGAGCAGTACTTC. It translates to CASRTSTTDFYEQYF.

This clone was seen more than once but under ten times. The chain couples TRBV4-1 to TRBJ2-1, with 10 bases identical to TRBD2. The CDR3 is 15 amino acids. J was trimmed by 5 bases and V by 5 bases; bases with no gene match: 6. Germline V gene lookup returns CDR1 MGHRA and CDR2 YSYEKL. The CDR3 spells CASSVWTSGHNEQFF. CDR3 DNA sequence: TGCGCCAGCAGCGTCTGGACTAGCGGCCACAATGAGCAGTTCTTC.

V gene TRBV18 combines with J gene TRBJ2-1; 8 bases match TRBD1. J lost 5 bases, V lost 2 bases, and 2 bases had no gene match. The CDR3 contains 14 residues. The germline V gene encodes CDR1 KGHSH and CDR2 LQKENI. CDR3 in amino acids: CASSPRTGNNEQFF. In DNA form, the CDR3 reads TGTGCCAGCTCACCAAGGACAGGGAACAATGAGCAGTTCTTC.

The gene calls are TRBV6-1 and TRBJ2-7, with 7 nucleotides matching TRBD2. The germline V gene has CDR1 MNHNS and CDR2 SASEGT. V trimming: 7 bases; J trimming: 4 bases; junction bases outside the gene matches: 10. CDR3 length equals 14 residues. The CDR3, as DNA: TGTGCCAGCAAATCAACGGGGGGTGCATACGAGCAGTACTTC. Its translation is CASKSTGGAYEQYF.

The genes are TRBV28 and TRBJ2-1; 8 bases fit TRBD1. The length of the CDR3 is 14 residues. Germline CDR1 is MDHEN and CDR2 is SYDVKM. The J segment lost 2 bases and the V segment lost 8 bases, leaving 5 bases of the junction unmatched. The CDR3 protein is CASQDRGAYNEQFF. In DNA, the CDR3 is TGTGCCAGCCAAGACAGGGGCGCCTACAATGAGCAGTTCTTC.

This clone was found a few times. The chain employs TRBV9 and TRBJ1-1, with D possibly matching TRBD1 (5 bases). The length of the CDR3 is 15 residues. Germline CDR1 is SGDLS and CDR2 is YYNGEE. Trimming removed 4 bases from V and 1 base from J, with 14 bases in between. CDR3: CASSLTAGWNTEAFF. The CDR3 DNA sequence: TGTGCCAGCAGCCTTACGGCAGGGTGGAACACTGAAGCTTTCTTT.

The chain is built from TRBV28 and TRBJ2-2; TRBD2 aligns across 12 bases. The V and J ends lost 7 bases and 5 bases, in that order; junction bases with no gene match: 17. The CDR3 length is 19 residues. From germline, CDR1 is MDHEN and CDR2 SYDVKM. For the CDR3, the DNA is TGTGCCAGCACCGTTAGGGGGAGGCGACTAGCGGGAGAAACCGGGGAGCTGTTTTTT. Residues: CASTVRGRRLAGETGELFF.

The chain couples TRBV27 to TRBJ2-2, with TRBD1 matching over 10 bases. Trimming cost V 2 bases and J 6 bases; bases outside gene matches: 0. The CDR3 sequence is 14 residues long. Germline CDR1 and CDR2: MNHEY and SMNVEV (reference sequence). CDR3 amino acids: CASSLGQGAGELFF. CDR3 sequence (DNA): TGTGCCAGCAGTTTAGGACAGGGGGCCGGGGAGCTGTTTTTT.

A remark on this clone: At one end, the junction sequence differs from germline, possibly due to a read error. This sequence joins TRBV5-6 and TRBJ1-5; the D gene is possibly TRBD1 (5 bases). This CDR3 spans 15 amino acids. Germline loops: CDR1 SGHDT, CDR2 YYEEEE. CDR3 amino acids: CASSRWGGSNKPQHF. CDR3 DNA sequence: TGTGCCAGCAGCCGGTGGGGGGGAAGCAATAAGCCCCAGCATTTT.

The J gene is TRBJ2-7, the V gene TRBV30; 10 bases line up with TRBD2. Per the germline V gene, CDR1 is GTSNPN and CDR2 is SVGIG (reference sequence). The ends lost 4 bases at V and 6 bases at J; junction bases unmatched: 3. The CDR3 extends over 12 amino acids. The CDR3 sequence: CAWTSGSREQYF. CDR3 nucleotides: TGTGCCTGGACTAGCGGGAGTCGCGAGCAGTACTTC. Using reference TRBV30 and TRBJ2-7 for the parts outside the CDR3, the full variable domain is SQTIHQWPATLVQPVGSPLSLECTVEGTSNPNLYWYRQAAGRGLQLLFYSVGIGQISSEVPQNLSASRPQDRQFILSSKKLLLSDSGFYLCAWTSGSREQYFGPGTRLTVT.

The V call is TRBV5-1, the J call TRBJ1-2, with D maybe TRBD1 (6 bases). The CDR3 consists of 14 residues. V gave up 1 base and J gave up 4 bases, with 11 bases separating them. From germline, CDR1 is SGHRS and CDR2 YFSETQ. The CDR3 bases are TGCGCCAGCAGCTTGTGGACAGAGACCTATGGCTACACCTTC. This translates into CASSLWTETYGYTF.

This chain links TRBV7-2 with TRBJ2-7, with a tentative D call TRBD2 (5 bases). The germline V gene encodes CDR1 SGHTA and CDR2 FQGNSA. The CDR3 sequence is 15 residues long. Trimming took off 5 bases at V and 3 bases at J, with 17 bases between the two ends. In DNA form, the CDR3 reads TGTGCCAGCAGCGGCCAGGACGGACTTGTCTACGAGCAGTACTTC. The encoded protein is CASSGQDGLVYEQYF.

Only a few counts were recorded for this clone. This chain links TRBV4-2 with TRBJ2-4; perhaps TRBD1 as D (6 bases). CDR3 length equals 16 residues. V was shortened by 2 bases and J by 3 bases, with 14 bases between the two germline ends. CDR1 and CDR2 (germline): LGHNA, YNFKEQ. This CDR3 reads CASSQPGQSDKNIQYF. The CDR3 coding sequence is TGTGCCAGCAGCCAACCAGGACAGAGCGACAAAAACATTCAGTACTTC.

This sequence joins TRBV7-2 and TRBJ1-2; D is unclear. In germline, CDR1 is SGHTA, CDR2 FQGNSA. Trimming stripped 0 bases from V and 2 bases from J, with 10 bases between. The length of the CDR3 is 15 residues. CDR3 DNA: TGTGCCAGCAGCTTAGCTGGGCAGCCCAACTATGGCTACACCTTC. It is translated as CASSLAGQPNYGYTF.

The chain uses TRBV5-4 and TRBJ1-3, with D maybe TRBD1 (5 bases). This CDR3 has 14 amino acids. V was shortened by 1 base and J by 2 bases, with 7 bases between the two germline ends. Germline loops: CDR1 SGHNT, CDR2 YYREEE (reference sequence). CDR3 sequence reads: CASSLTGTGNTIYF. The CDR3, as DNA: TGTGCCAGCAGCTTGACAGGCACTGGAAACACCATATATTTT.

The chain links TRBV2 to TRBJ2-3; the match to TRBD2 covers 7 bases. This CDR3 spans 15 amino acids. Germline V gene data show CDR1 as SNHLY and CDR2 as FYNNEI. The J segment lost 0 bases and the V segment lost 6 bases, leaving 6 bases of the junction unmatched. The CDR3 loop reads CASRPTSPSTDTQYF. The CDR3, as DNA: TGTGCCAGCAGGCCGACTAGCCCGAGCACAGATACGCAGTATTTT.

J is TRBJ1-1 and V is TRBV7-6; the D is unclear. CDR1 and CDR2 (germline): SGHVS, FNYEAQ. This CDR3 has 16 amino acids. Trimming removed 0 bases from V and 1 base from J, with 12 bases in between. The CDR3 region has the DNA TGTGCCAGCAGCTTAGCCCCCCCGGGATCGAACACTGAAGCTTTCTTT. Amino acid sequence: CASSLAPPGSNTEAFF.

A word on this clone: In this CDR3 the conserved last residue, phenylalanine or tryptophan, is missing, so a read error is likely. It is unclear where the CDR3 begins or ends on the DNA, so no DNA is shown, and the CDR3 is as TCRdb lists it. The J gene is TRBJ2-4, the V gene TRBV28; no check of the table's D call, TRBD2, against the DNA was made. Germline CDR1 and CDR2: MDHEN and SYDVKM. Including both end residues, the CDR3 is 9 amino acids long. CDR3 amino acids: CASSCGASG.

The gene calls are TRBV11-2 and TRBJ2-2; 8 nucleotides align to TRBD2. The CDR3 covers 13 residues. The germline gives CDR1 SGHAT, CDR2 FQNNGV. With 2 bases clipped from V and 7 bases from J, the junction kept 0 bases outside the gene matches. This CDR3 is CASSLTSGGELFF. In nucleotides, the CDR3 is TGTGCCAGCAGCTTAACTAGCGGCGGGGAGCTGTTTTTT. Using reference TRBV11-2 and TRBJ2-2 for the parts outside the CDR3, the full variable domain is EAGVAQSPRYKIIEKRQSVAFWCNPISGHATLYWYQQILGQGPKLLIQFQNNGVVDDSQLPKDRFSAERLKGVDSTLKIQPAKLEDSAVYLCASSLTSGGELFFGEGSRLTVL.

The chain uses TRBV29-1 and TRBJ1-1, with 7 positions matching TRBD1. CDR1 and CDR2 from the germline V gene are SQVTM and ANQGSEA. There are 11 residues in the CDR3. Trimming took 6 bases from V and 8 from J; bases not matched to a gene: 6. For the CDR3, the DNA is TGCAGCGTGTCAAGGGGGCCCGAAGCTTTCTTT. It encodes CSVSRGPEAFF.

This chain connects TRBV25-1 to TRBJ1-6; D remains ambiguous. The CDR3 sequence is 17 residues long. CDR1 and CDR2 (germline): MGHDK, SYGVNS. V was clipped by 7 bases and J by 10 bases, with 26 bases between them. CDR3: CASTLTGKIQLRSPLHF. The CDR3 coding sequence is TGTGCCAGCACACTTACCGGGAAAATCCAATTGAGGTCACCCCTCCACTTT. The full variable domain, rest sourced from reference TRBV25-1 and TRBJ1-6, is EADIYQTPRYLVIGTGKKITLECSQTMGHDKMYWYQQDPGMELHLIHYSYGVNSTEKGDLSSESTVSRIRTEHFPLTLESARPSHTSQYLCASTLTGKIQLRSPLHFGNGTRLTVT.

The chain uses TRBV11-2 and TRBJ2-5, with 7 positions matching TRBD2. Germline assignment: CDR1 SGHAT and CDR2 FQNNGV. The junction had 8 bases not matched to a gene; V was cut back by 5 bases and J by 2 bases. The CDR3 has 15 amino acids. CDR3 loop: CASSVGASGQETQYF. CDR3 DNA: TGTGCCAGCAGCGTCGGGGCTAGCGGACAAGAGACCCAGTACTTC.

V and J are TRBV19 and TRBJ2-7; 7 nucleotides match TRBD1. The V gene's germline CDR1 is LNHDA and CDR2 SQIVND (reference sequence). V shed 4 bases, J shed 3 bases, and the junction held 9 bases outside the gene matches. This CDR3 is built from 15 residues. The CDR3 loop is CASSTDLDRDYEQYF. The CDR3 DNA follows: TGTGCCAGTAGTACCGACCTCGACAGGGACTACGAGCAGTACTTC.